This TCR beta chain is drawn from a study of early T cells in non-severe SARS-CoV-2 infection. Background on the study: Alpha and beta chains were unpaired, from unsorted whole-blood bulk RNA. Overall study results and limits: Matching with VDJdb favored anti-spike CD8 responses (missing private and CD4 specificities).

This clonotype was seen a few times. Its antigen is undetermined. The CDR3 extends over 14 amino acids. Germline V gene lookup returns CDR1 SGHVS and CDR2 FQNEAQ. The V gene end was trimmed by 5 bases and the J gene end by 8 bases; junction bases not matched to a gene: 7. Molecules of cDNA were individually given unique molecular identifiers that were attached to them. MiXCR was run by TCRdb on the 5' RACE reads, yielding one entry per CDR3 protein. The top ten hold about 9.4% of the sample, which has 45,000 to 55,000 distinct CDR3 sequences, under 14% seen once. The sequenced material came from whole blood. The rearrangement uses TRBV7-8 and TRBJ1-4, with 8 bases that match TRBD1. The source of this sequence is an adult who was a healthcare worker with PCR-confirmed SARS-CoV-2 infection or an uninfected control (not recorded which). CDR3 nucleotide sequence: TGTGCCAGCAGCGTCGGACAGGGCGGCGAAAAACTGTTTTTT. This gives the protein CASSVGQGGEKLFF.